Listed here is a single TCR beta chain. What it binds is unknown. The CDR3 consists of 13 residues. Germline V CDR1 and CDR2: SQVTM, ANQGSEA. With V trimmed by 4 bases and J by 5 bases, 7 bases remained unmatched. The sample is drawn from a study of T cell responses to AZD1222 COVID-19 vaccine. General observations from the study: Baseline antibody screening turned up just a handful of seropositive AZD1222 recipients. Mapped onto spike, vaccine-associated CD4 TCRs spanned it and were dominant at 160-218 and 743-854. Once two AZD1222 doses were given, Spike-specific TCR breadth and depth went up.

TCRdb keeps only in-frame clones here, not all; method: immunoSEQ multiplex PCR. The repertoire includes 66,000 or so clones, about four fifths of them detected once, and 23% sits in the top ten. The rearrangement joins TRBV29-1 to TRBJ1-2; TRBD1 agrees at 7 bases. The specimen comprised peripheral blood, sampled on day 0 of MenACWY control vaccination. The clonotype comes from an adult in good health. In DNA, the CDR3 is TGCAGCGTTGGTCTTGGGACAGTTTATGGCTACACCTTC. Translation gives CSVGLGTVYGYTF.